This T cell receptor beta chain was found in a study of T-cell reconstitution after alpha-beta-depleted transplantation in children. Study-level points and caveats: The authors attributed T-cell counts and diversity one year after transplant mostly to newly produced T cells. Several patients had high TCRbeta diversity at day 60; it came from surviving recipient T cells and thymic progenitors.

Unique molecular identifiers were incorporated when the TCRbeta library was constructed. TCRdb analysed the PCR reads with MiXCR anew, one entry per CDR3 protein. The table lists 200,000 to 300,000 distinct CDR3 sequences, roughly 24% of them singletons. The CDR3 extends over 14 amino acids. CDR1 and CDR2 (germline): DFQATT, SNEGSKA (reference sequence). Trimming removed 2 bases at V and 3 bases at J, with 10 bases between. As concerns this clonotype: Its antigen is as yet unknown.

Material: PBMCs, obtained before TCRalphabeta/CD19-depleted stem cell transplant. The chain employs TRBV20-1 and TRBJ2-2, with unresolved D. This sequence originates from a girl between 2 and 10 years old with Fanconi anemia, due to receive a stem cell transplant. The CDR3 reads CSARRPVDTGELFF. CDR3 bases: TGCAGTGCTAGAAGGCCCGTCGACACCGGGGAGCTGTTTTTT.